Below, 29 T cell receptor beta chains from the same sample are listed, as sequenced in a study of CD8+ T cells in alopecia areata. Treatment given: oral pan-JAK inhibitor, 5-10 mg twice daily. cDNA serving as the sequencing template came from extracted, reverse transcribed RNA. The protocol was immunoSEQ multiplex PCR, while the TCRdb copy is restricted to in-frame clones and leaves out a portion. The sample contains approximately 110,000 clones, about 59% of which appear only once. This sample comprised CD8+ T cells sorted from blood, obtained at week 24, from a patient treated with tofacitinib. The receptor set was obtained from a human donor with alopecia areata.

CDR3 residues: CASSSTLGQGQETQYF. The CDR3 bases are TGTGCCAGCAGCTCCACTCTGGGACAGGGGCAAGAGACCCAGTACTTC. This chain connects TRBV5-4 to TRBJ2-5; 10 bases align to TRBD1. The CDR3 spans 16 residues. V was clipped by 3 bases and J by 2 bases; unmatched bases: 7. Germline CDR1 reads SGHNT; CDR2 reads YYREEE (reference sequence).

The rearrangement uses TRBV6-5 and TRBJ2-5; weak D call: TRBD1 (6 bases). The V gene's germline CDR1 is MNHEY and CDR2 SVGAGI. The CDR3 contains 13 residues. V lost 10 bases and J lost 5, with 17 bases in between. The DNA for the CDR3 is TGTGCCACCGGCTTAACAGGGCTCGAGACCCAGTACTTC. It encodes CATGLTGLETQYF.

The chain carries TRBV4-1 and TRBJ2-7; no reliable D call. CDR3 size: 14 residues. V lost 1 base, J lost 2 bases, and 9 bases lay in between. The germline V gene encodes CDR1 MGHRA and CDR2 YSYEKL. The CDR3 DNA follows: TGCGCCAGCAGCCAAGGAACAGATACCTACGAGCAGTACTTC. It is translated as CASSQGTDTYEQYF.

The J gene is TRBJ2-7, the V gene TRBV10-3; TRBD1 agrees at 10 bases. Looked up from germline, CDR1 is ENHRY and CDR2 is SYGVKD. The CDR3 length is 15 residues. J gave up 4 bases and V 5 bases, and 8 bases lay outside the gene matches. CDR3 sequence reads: CAISSRDRGYYEQYF. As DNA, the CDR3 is TGTGCCATCAGTTCCCGGGACAGGGGCTATTACGAGCAGTACTTC.

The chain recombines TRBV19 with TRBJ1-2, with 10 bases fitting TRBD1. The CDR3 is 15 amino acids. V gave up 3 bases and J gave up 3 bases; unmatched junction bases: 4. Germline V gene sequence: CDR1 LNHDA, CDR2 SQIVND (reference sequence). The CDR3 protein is CASSMRDRGHYGYTF. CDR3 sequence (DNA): TGTGCCAGTAGTATGCGGGACAGGGGCCACTATGGCTACACCTTC.

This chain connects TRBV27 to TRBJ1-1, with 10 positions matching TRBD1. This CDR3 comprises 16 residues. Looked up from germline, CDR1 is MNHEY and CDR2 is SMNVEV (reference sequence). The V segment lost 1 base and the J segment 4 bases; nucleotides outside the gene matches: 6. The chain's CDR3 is CASSLWGQGKGTEAFF. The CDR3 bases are TGTGCCAGCAGTTTATGGGGACAGGGGAAGGGCACTGAAGCTTTCTTT.

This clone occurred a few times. The CDR3 nucleotides read TGTGCCAGTACCACTAACACTGAAGCTTTCTTT. It translates to CASTTNTEAFF. The chain couples TRBV19 to TRBJ1-1; D not resolved. CDR1 is LNHDA and CDR2 is SQIVND in the germline V gene (reference sequence). The CDR3 spans 11 residues. Trimming cost V 7 bases and J 2 bases, with 5 bases left between them.

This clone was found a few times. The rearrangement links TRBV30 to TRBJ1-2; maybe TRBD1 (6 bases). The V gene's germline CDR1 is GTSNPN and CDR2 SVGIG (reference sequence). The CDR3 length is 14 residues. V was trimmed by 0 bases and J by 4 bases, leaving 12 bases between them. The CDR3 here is CAWSVLQGRYGYTF. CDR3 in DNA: TGTGCCTGGAGTGTACTACAGGGTCGCTATGGCTACACCTTC.

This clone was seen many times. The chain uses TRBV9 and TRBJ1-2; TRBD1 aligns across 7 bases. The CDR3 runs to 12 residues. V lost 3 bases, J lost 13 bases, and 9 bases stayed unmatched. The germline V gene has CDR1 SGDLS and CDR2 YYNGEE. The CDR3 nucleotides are TGTGCCAGCAGCGGGGGAGACAGGGATTGCACCTTC. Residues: CASSGGDRDCTF.

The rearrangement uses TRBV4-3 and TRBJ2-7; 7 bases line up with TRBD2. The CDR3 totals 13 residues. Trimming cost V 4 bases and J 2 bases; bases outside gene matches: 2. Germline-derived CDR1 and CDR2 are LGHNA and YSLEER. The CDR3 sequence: CASSPGRAYEQYF. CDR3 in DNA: TGCGCCAGCAGCCCAGGGAGGGCCTACGAGCAGTACTTC.

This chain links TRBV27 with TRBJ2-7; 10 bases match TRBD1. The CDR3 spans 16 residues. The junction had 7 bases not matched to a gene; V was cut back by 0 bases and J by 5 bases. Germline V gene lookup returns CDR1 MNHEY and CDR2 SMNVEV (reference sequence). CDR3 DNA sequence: TGTGCCAGCAGTTTATCGCCCGGGACAGGGGCACACGAGCAGTACTTC. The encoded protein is CASSLSPGTGAHEQYF.

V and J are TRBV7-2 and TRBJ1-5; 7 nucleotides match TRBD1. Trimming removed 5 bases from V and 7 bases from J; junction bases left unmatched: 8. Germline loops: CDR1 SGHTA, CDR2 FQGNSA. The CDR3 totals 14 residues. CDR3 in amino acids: CASSLSQGWQPQHF. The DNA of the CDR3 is TGTGCCAGCAGCCTTTCACAGGGGTGGCAGCCCCAGCATTTT.

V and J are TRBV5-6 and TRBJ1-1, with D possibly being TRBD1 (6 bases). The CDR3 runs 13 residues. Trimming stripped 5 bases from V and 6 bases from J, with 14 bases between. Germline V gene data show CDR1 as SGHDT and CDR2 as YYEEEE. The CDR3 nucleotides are TGTGCCAGCAGACCTGGACAGACGGCTGAAGCTTTCTTT. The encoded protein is CASRPGQTAEAFF. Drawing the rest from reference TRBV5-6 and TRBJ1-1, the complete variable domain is DAGVTQSPTHLIKTRGQQVTLRCSPKSGHDTVSWYQQALGQGPQFIFQYYEEEERQRGNFPDRFSGHQFPNYSSELNVNALLLGDSALYLCASRPGQTAEAFFGQGTRLTVV.

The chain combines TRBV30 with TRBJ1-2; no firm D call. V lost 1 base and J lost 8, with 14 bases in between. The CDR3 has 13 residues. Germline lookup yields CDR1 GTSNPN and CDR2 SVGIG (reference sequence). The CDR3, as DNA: TGTGCCTGGAGTGCGGACCCGTCGGAGGGCTACACCTTC. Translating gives CAWSADPSEGYTF.

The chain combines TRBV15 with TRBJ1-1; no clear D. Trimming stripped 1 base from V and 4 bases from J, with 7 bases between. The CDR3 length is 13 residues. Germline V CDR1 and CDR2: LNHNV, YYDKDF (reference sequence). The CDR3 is CATSRAESTEAFF. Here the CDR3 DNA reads TGTGCCACCAGCAGAGCGGAGTCCACTGAAGCTTTCTTT.

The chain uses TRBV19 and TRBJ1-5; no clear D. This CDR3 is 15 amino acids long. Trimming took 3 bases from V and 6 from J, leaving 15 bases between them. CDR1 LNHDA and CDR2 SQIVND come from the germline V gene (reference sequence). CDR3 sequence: CASSMGVSSGQPQHF. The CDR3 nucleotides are TGTGCCAGTAGTATGGGTGTGAGTTCGGGTCAGCCCCAGCATTTT.

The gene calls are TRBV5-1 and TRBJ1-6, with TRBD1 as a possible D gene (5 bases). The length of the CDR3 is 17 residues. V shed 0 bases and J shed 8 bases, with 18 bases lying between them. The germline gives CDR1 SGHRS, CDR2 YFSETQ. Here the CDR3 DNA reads TGCGCCAGCAGCTTGGCCGGAGGGGCATTCGGAGATTCACCCCTCCACTTT. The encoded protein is CASSLAGGAFGDSPLHF.

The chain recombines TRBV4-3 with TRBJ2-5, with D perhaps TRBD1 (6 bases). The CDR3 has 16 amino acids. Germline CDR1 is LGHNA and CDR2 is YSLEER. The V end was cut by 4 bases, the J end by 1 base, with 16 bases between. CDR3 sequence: CASSLVMDSPQETQYF. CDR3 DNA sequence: TGCGCCAGCAGCCTCGTGATGGACAGCCCCCAAGAGACCCAGTACTTC.

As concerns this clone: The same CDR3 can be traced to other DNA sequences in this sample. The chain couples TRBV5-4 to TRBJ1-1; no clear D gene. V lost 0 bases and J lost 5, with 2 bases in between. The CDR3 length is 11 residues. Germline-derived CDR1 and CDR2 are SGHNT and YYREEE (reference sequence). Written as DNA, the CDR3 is TGTGCCAGCAGCTTGGGAACTGAAGCTTTCTTT. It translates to CASSLGTEAFF.

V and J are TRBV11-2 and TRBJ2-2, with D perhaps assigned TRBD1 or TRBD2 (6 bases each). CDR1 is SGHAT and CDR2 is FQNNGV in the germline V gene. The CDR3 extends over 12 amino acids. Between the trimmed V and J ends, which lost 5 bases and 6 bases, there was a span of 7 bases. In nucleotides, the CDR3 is TGTGCCAGCAGCCGGGGGCCCGGGGAGCTGTTTTTT. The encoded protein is CASSRGPGELFF.

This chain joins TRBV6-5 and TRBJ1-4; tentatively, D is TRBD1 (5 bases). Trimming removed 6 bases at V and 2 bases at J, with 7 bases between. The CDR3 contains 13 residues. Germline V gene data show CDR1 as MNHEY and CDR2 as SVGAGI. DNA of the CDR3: TGTGCCAGCAGCGACAGTACTAATGAAAAACTGTTTTTT. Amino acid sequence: CASSDSTNEKLFF.

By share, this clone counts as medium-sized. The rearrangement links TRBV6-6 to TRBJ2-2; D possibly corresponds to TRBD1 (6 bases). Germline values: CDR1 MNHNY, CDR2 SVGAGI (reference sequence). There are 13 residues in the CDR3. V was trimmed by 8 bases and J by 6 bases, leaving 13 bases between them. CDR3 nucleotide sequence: TGTGCCAGCCGGACAGAGCCCCCCGGGGAGCTGTTTTTT. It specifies CASRTEPPGELFF.

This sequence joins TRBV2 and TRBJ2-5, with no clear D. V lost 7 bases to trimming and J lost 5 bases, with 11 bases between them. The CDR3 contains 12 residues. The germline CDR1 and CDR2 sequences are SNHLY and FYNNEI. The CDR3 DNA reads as TGTGCCAGCATGGCAGCTGACGAGACCCAGTACTTC. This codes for CASMAADETQYF.

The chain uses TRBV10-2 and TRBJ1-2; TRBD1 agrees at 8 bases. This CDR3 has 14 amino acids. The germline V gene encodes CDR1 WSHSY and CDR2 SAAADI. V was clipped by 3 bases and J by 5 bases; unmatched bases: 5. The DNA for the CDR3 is TGCGCCAGCAGTGAAACCGGGACAGGATATGGCTACACCTTC. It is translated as CASSETGTGYGYTF.

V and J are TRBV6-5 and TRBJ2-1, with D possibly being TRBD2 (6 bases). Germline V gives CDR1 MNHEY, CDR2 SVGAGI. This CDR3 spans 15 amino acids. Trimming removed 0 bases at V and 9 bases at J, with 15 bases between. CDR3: CASSYSSGVDVEQFF. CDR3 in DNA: TGTGCCAGCAGTTACTCCTCGGGGGTCGACGTTGAGCAGTTCTTC.

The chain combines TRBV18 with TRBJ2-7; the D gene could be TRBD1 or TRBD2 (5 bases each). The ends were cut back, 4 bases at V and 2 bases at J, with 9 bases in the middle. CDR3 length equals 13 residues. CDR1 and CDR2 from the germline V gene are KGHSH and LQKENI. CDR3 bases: TGTGCCAGCTCACTAAGGGGAGCCTACGAGCAGTACTTC. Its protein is CASSLRGAYEQYF.

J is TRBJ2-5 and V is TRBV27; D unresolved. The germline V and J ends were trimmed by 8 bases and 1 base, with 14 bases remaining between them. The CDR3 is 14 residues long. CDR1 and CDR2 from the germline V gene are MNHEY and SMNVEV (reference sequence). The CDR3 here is CASGPHGPQETQYF. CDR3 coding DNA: TGTGCCAGCGGTCCACACGGGCCCCAAGAGACCCAGTACTTC.

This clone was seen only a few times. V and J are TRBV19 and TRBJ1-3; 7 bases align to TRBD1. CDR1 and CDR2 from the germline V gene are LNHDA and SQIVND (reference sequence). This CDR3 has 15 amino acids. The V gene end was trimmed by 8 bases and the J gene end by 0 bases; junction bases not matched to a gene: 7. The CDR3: CASSLDRNSGNTIYF. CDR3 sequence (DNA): TGTGCCAGTTCATTGGACAGGAACTCTGGAAACACCATATATTTT.

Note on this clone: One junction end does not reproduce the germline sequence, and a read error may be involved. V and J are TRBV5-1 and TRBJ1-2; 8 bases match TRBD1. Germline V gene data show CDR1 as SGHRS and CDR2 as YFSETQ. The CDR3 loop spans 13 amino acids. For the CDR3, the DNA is TGCGCCGGCAGCTCCGGACAGGGCCGTGGCTACACCTTC. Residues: CAGSSGQGRGYTF.